These 24 T cell receptor beta chains were sequenced from one sample in a study of T cell changes during pregnancy in multiple sclerosis. Generated by immunoSEQ multiplex PCR, the TCRdb table keeps only in-frame clones and is missing some. The profile shows 50,000 to 65,000 clones, over 85% of them singletons. Source: CD8+ T cells from peripheral blood mononuclear cells, taken in the second trimester of pregnancy. Receptors were obtained from a female donor with multiple sclerosis, enrolled in a pregnancy study.

This chain uses TRBV10-2 with TRBJ2-1, with no clear D. This CDR3 is built from 12 residues. CDR1 and CDR2 from the germline V gene are WSHSY and SAAADI. Between the trimmed V and J ends, which lost 8 bases and 3 bases, there was a span of 8 bases. CDR3 bases: TGCGCCAGCCTCGAGGACTACAATGAGCAGTTCTTC. It translates to CASLEDYNEQFF.

This chain joins TRBV7-6 and TRBJ1-5, with a possible D match to TRBD1 (6 bases). Germline CDR1 reads SGHVS; CDR2 reads FNYEAQ. CDR3 length equals 16 residues. Trimming left V 5 bases short and J 2 bases short, with 16 bases between. The CDR3 sequence: CASSIGRGEGNQPQHF. In DNA form, the CDR3 reads TGTGCCAGCAGCATCGGGAGGGGGGAAGGCAATCAGCCCCAGCATTTT.

The rearrangement links TRBV5-4 to TRBJ2-1, with 9 bases that match TRBD2. The CDR3 length is 16 residues. After removal of 2 bases from V and 3 bases from J, the junction contained 6 bases not matched to a gene. The germline V gene encodes CDR1 SGHNT and CDR2 YYREEE (reference sequence). This CDR3 reads CASSFKREVNYNEQFF. DNA for the CDR3: TGTGCCAGCAGCTTTAAGCGGGAGGTCAACTACAATGAGCAGTTCTTC.

This chain's CDR3 is CASSHGTARTDTQYF. CDR3 in DNA: TGTGCCAGCAGCCATGGGACAGCCCGCACAGATACGCAGTATTTT. The V call is TRBV7-3, the J call TRBJ2-3; TRBD1 matches 7 bases. The CDR3 is made up of 15 amino acids. Germline values: CDR1 SGHTA, CDR2 FQGTGA. V was pared by 5 bases and J by 1 base, with 6 bases of the junction left unmatched.

The rearrangement links TRBV4-2 to TRBJ2-6; no reliable D call. The V gene lost 0 bases and the J gene lost 0 bases, with 6 bases spanning the gap. Germline V CDR1 and CDR2: LGHNA, YNFKEQ. The CDR3 has 16 residues. The CDR3 nucleotides are TGTGCCAGCAGCCAAGAGTCAGGCTCTGGGGCCAACGTCCTGACTTTC. Protein product: CASSQESGSGANVLTF.

The V and J genes are TRBV4-1 and TRBJ2-1; D gene ambiguous. V was clipped by 0 bases and J by 8 bases, with 11 bases between them. Germline V gives CDR1 MGHRA, CDR2 YSYEKL. The CDR3 sequence is 14 residues long. In nucleotides, the CDR3 is TGCGCCAGCAGCCAAGACACGAGTGTCGATGAGCAGTTCTTC. The encoded protein is CASSQDTSVDEQFF.

The chain is built from TRBV30 and TRBJ1-5; tentative D call: TRBD1 (6 bases). The V gene's germline CDR1 is GTSNPN and CDR2 SVGIG (reference sequence). The CDR3 is 16 residues long. V lost 0 bases and J lost 1, with 13 bases in between. In DNA, the CDR3 is TGTGCCTGGAGTGTAGGACAGACCATAAGCAATCAGCCCCAGCATTTT. Translation gives CAWSVGQTISNQPQHF. Drawing the rest from reference TRBV30 and TRBJ1-5, the complete variable domain is SQTIHQWPATLVQPVGSPLSLECTVEGTSNPNLYWYRQAAGRGLQLLFYSVGIGQISSEVPQNLSASRPQDRQFILSSKKLLLSDSGFYLCAWSVGQTISNQPQHFGDGTRLSIL.

The CDR3 is CASSSTGDSDEKLFF. The CDR3, as DNA: TGTGCCAGTAGTTCGACCGGGGATTCGGATGAAAAACTGTTTTTT. The chain links TRBV19 to TRBJ1-4; unclear D gene. Germline assignment: CDR1 LNHDA and CDR2 SQIVND (reference sequence). V dropped 5 bases and J dropped 6 bases, with 16 bases sitting between them. The CDR3 extends over 15 amino acids.

As to this clone: Other nucleotide sequences in the sample specify the same CDR3. DNA for the CDR3: TGTGCCAGCAGTTTAAGGGGGGGGACTGAAGCTTTCTTT. Protein sequence: CASSLRGGTEAFF. V gene TRBV27 combines with J gene TRBJ1-1, with a possible D match to TRBD1 (6 bases). This CDR3 contains 13 residues. The germline V gene encodes CDR1 MNHEY and CDR2 SMNVEV (reference sequence). Trimming removed 2 bases from V and 5 bases from J, with 9 bases in between.

The rearrangement uses TRBV30 and TRBJ1-5; D is uncertain. The CDR3 has 14 residues. With 0 bases removed from V and 7 bases from J, the gap between germline ends came to 13 bases. Germline V gives CDR1 GTSNPN, CDR2 SVGIG (reference sequence). CDR3 in DNA: TGTGCCTGGAGTGTACTAGGGTTTAACCAGCCCCAGCATTTT. The encoded protein is CAWSVLGFNQPQHF.

The chain combines TRBV5-5 with TRBJ1-3, with 9 nucleotides matching TRBD1. Germline CDR1 SGHKS, CDR2 YYEKEE (reference sequence). The ends lost 5 bases at V and 4 bases at J; junction bases unmatched: 7. The CDR3 is made up of 15 amino acids. CDR3 in amino acids: CASSPNRGLGNTIYF. For the CDR3, the DNA is TGTGCCAGCAGTCCGAACAGGGGGCTGGGAAACACCATATATTTT.

The chain carries TRBV5-4 and TRBJ2-7; 9 bases are a match to TRBD2. In germline, CDR1 is SGHNT, CDR2 YYREEE (reference sequence). The length of the CDR3 is 15 residues. Germline trimming cut 4 bases from V and 5 bases from J; bases unmatched to any gene: 10. The CDR3 sequence: CASSAAAGGPDEQYF. CDR3 DNA sequence: TGTGCCAGCAGCGCCGCCGCGGGAGGGCCCGACGAGCAGTACTTC.

This clone came up a few times. The CDR3 spells CASSQDRLRETQYF. DNA for the CDR3: TGCGCCAGCAGCCAAGACAGGTTAAGAGAGACCCAGTACTTC. The chain links TRBV4-3 to TRBJ2-5; D remains ambiguous. Trimming removed 0 bases at V and 4 bases at J, with 9 bases between. Per germline, CDR1 LGHNA and CDR2 YSLEER. The CDR3 consists of 14 residues.

The chain employs TRBV5-1 and TRBJ1-1, with D hard to call. The CDR3 sequence is 11 residues long. V was shortened by 5 bases and J by 11 bases, with 13 bases between the two germline ends. Germline-derived CDR1 and CDR2 are SGHRS and YFSETQ. CDR3 in DNA: TGCGCCAGCAGAGGTTCAGGTATTGCTTTCTTT. This codes for CASRGSGIAFF. The variable domain in full, completed from reference TRBV5-1 and TRBJ1-1, reads KAGVTQTPRYLIKTRGQQVTLSCSPISGHRSVSWYQQTPGQGLQFLFEYFSETQRNKGNFPGRFSGRQFSNSRSEMNVSTLELGDSALYLCASRGSGIAFFGQGTRLTVV.

The chain is built from TRBV5-1 and TRBJ2-7; weak D call: TRBD2 (5 bases). The CDR3 sequence is 13 residues long. Trimming removed 6 bases from V and 5 bases from J, with 15 bases in between. Germline CDR1 SGHRS, CDR2 YFSETQ. The CDR3 loop reads CASKNSETHEQYF. The CDR3 nucleotides are TGCGCCAGCAAGAATAGCGAAACCCACGAGCAGTACTTC.

V is TRBV27 and J is TRBJ1-5; D unclear. Looked up from germline, CDR1 is MNHEY and CDR2 is SMNVEV (reference sequence). The CDR3 totals 17 residues. Trimming left V 1 base short and J 0 bases short, with 13 bases between. This CDR3 reads CASSLLRPGYSNQPQHF. The CDR3 nucleotides read TGTGCCAGCAGTTTATTAAGGCCAGGTTATAGCAATCAGCCCCAGCATTTT.

The chain employs TRBV14 and TRBJ2-3, with 9 bases identical to TRBD2. The junction had 8 bases not matched to a gene; V was cut back by 2 bases and J by 5 bases. The CDR3 is 16 residues long. From germline, CDR1 is SGHDN and CDR2 FVKESK. CDR3 bases: TGTGCCAGCAGCCAACCGGGGCTAGCGGGGATAGATACGCAGTATTTT. Its protein is CASSQPGLAGIDTQYF.

The chain carries TRBV7-9 and TRBJ2-1, with D hard to call. Trimming shortened V by 5 bases and J by 10 bases, and 12 bases separated the two germline ends. The CDR3 runs to 12 residues. Germline-derived CDR1 and CDR2 are SEHNR and FQNEAQ (reference sequence). CDR3 region: CASSLDAYEQFF. CDR3 nucleotide sequence: TGTGCCAGCAGCCTAGATGCCTACGAGCAGTTCTTC.

This rearrangement joins TRBV28 to TRBJ2-7, with 9 bases fitting TRBD1. The CDR3 extends over 15 amino acids. Trimming at V came to 2 bases and at J to 4 bases, leaving 6 bases not matched to a gene. Per the germline V gene, CDR1 is MDHEN and CDR2 is SYDVKM. The CDR3 region has the DNA TGTGCCAGCAGTTTAGTGGGACAGGGTGCGTACGAGCAGTACTTC. Its protein product is CASSLVGQGAYEQYF.

This clone has more than one count but fewer than ten. This chain uses TRBV6-4 with TRBJ1-1; weak D call: TRBD1 (6 bases). This CDR3 region has 15 residues. Trimming shortened V by 5 bases and J by 1 base, and 14 bases separated the two germline ends. CDR1 is MRHNA and CDR2 is SNTAGT in the germline V gene. This CDR3 is CASSYEDSENTEAFF. The CDR3 coding sequence is TGTGCCAGCAGTTACGAGGACAGTGAGAACACTGAAGCTTTCTTT.

About this clone itself: Other DNA variants within this sample encode the same CDR3. The chain recombines TRBV5-1 with TRBJ2-7, with D maybe TRBD1 (6 bases). V dropped 0 bases and J dropped 3 bases, with 7 bases sitting between them. This CDR3 has 13 residues. Germline CDR1 and CDR2: SGHRS and YFSETQ. CDR3 sequence: CASSLGTDYEQYF. CDR3 nucleotides: TGCGCCAGCAGCTTGGGGACAGACTACGAGCAGTACTTC.

V gene TRBV6-1 combines with J gene TRBJ2-7, with unresolved D. CDR1 is MNHNS, CDR2 SASEGT, per germline. This CDR3 spans 15 amino acids. The V and J ends lost 0 bases and 3 bases respectively, with 12 bases between them. CDR3 in amino acids: CASSEAYNYLYEQYF. The DNA of the CDR3 is TGTGCCAGCAGTGAAGCCTACAACTACCTCTACGAGCAGTACTTC.

The chain is built from TRBV27 and TRBJ2-7, with D hard to call. Germline CDR1 MNHEY, CDR2 SMNVEV (reference sequence). This CDR3 comprises 12 residues. Trimming pared 2 bases from V and 6 bases from J, leaving 8 bases between. CDR3 region: CASSLDLREQYF. The CDR3 nucleotides are TGTGCCAGCAGTTTAGACTTACGCGAGCAGTACTTC.

V is TRBV5-1 and J is TRBJ1-4; D unresolved. CDR1 and CDR2 (germline): SGHRS, YFSETQ. V was clipped by 0 bases and J by 7 bases, with 16 bases between them. The CDR3 consists of 16 residues. CDR3 in amino acids: CASSLEPGSIGEKLFF. For the CDR3, the DNA is TGCGCCAGCAGCTTGGAGCCGGGATCCATTGGTGAAAAACTGTTTTTT. Combining the CDR3 with reference TRBV5-1 and TRBJ1-4 gives the whole variable domain KAGVTQTPRYLIKTRGQQVTLSCSPISGHRSVSWYQQTPGQGLQFLFEYFSETQRNKGNFPGRFSGRQFSNSRSEMNVSTLELGDSALYLCASSLEPGSIGEKLFFGSGTQLSVL.